This T cell receptor (beta chain) was sequenced in a study of OX40 agonist ivuxolimab in advanced cancers. In the study overall: The costimulatory receptor OX40 (CD134) was targeted by ivuxolimab, a fully human IgG2 agonistic monoclonal antibody. Intravenous ivuxolimab was administered to patients every 2 weeks at six dose levels: 0.01, 0.1, 0.3, 1.5, 3 and 10 mg/kg. Among the roughly 50 dose-escalation patients, around 20 had hepatocellular carcinoma, 15 melanoma, 9 renal cell carcinoma and 9 head and neck cancer. A male proportion of roughly 80% and a mean age of around 60 years, ranging from 23 to 79, were recorded for the dose-escalation cohort. Patients were allowed to have had prior anti-PD-1, anti-PD-L1 or anti-CTLA-4 therapy, and approximately 43% of the dose-escalation patients had previously received checkpoint inhibitors. Three dose-escalation patients achieved partial responses, one with hepatocellular carcinoma and two with cutaneous melanoma. Peripheral TCRbeta sequencing was intended to test whether TCR sequence diversity was altered and clonal T-cell expansion was caused by ivuxolimab. The monotherapy dose-escalation portion (N ≈ 52 patients) of the phase I ivuxolimab trial is reported in the paper. General study outcomes and caveats: In the 0.1-3.0 mg/kg groups, partial responders were among the patients with the lowest normalized peripheral clonal expansion, particularly in CD8+ T cells. After ivuxolimab, expanded clones were on average more numerous among CD8+ T cells than among CD4+ T cells. The antigen specificity of the clonally expanded peripheral T cells was not determined. At doses from 0.1 to 3.0 mg/kg, clonal expansion was seen in both CD4+ and CD8+ blood T cells between baseline and week 6. Low levels of normalized T-cell clonal expansion were also shown by some nonresponding patients.

As concerns this clone: Its specific antigen is unknown. There are no base qualities to consult, and no much larger clone falls within one base.

For sequencing of the TCRbeta CDR3 region, genomic DNA was extracted from the sorted cells. The immunoSEQ Assay was used to sequence the TCRbeta CDR3 regions. The table comes from immuneACCESS by way of TCRdb, which keeps in-frame sequences with V and J called. Part of the clones is missing from these tables; in studies checked, under half for an unresolved V gene and the rest for unknown reasons. This sample gives under 65,000 clones in total; roughly 80% of them show up just once. The ten largest clonotypes hold 2.1% of the sample. Patients with autoimmune disease history or receiving systemic immunosuppression were excluded from the trial. In every dose cohort, peripheral blood was drawn for TCR sequencing at baseline, cycle 4 day 1, and cycle 7 day 1. The samples were taken from a phase I, first-in-human, multicenter, open-label dose-escalation trial of ivuxolimab. Adults with locally advanced or metastatic melanoma, renal cell carcinoma, hepatocellular carcinoma or head and neck squamous cell carcinoma were enrolled in the trial. CD4+ and CD8+ T cells were sorted separately from peripheral blood before TCR sequencing.

Ends trimmed: V by 0 bases, J by 4 bases; bases unmatched to a gene: 4. The CDR3 runs 15 amino acids, cysteine and phenylalanine included. Of the read, only the CDR3 DNA is kept; its 45 bases are in frame from base 1. From the germline V gene, CDR1 is SGHDT and CDR2 is YYEEEE. This TCR came from an adult with an advanced solid tumor such as melanoma, head and neck, liver or kidney cancer. The chain couples TRBV5-6 to TRBJ1-3, with 7 bases matching TRBD1. The starting material was CD4+ or CD8+ T cells sorted from blood, obtained in a trial of the OX40 agonist ivuxolimab. In nucleotide form, the sequence is TGTGCCAGCAGCTTGGAGGGGACAGTAGGAAACACCATATATTTT. Its product reads: CASSLEGTVGNTIYF.